This is a list of T cell receptor beta chains from one sample in a study of blood T cells in healthy people across ages. TCRdb recomputed calls from the 5' RACE reads with MiXCR, one row per CDR3 protein. The data show 600,000 to 850,000 distinct CDR3 sequences, with approximately 43% seen just once and 20% to 25% held by the top ten. Sequenced sample: blood. Receptors originate from a woman in her fifties or sixties in good health. Each CDR3 is given with its conserved first and last residue. D genes are given only for firm matches. Clone size is given for some rows only: seen once, a few or many times, or a class if the clone is expanded.

>NA|NA|TRBV5-1|TRBJ2-6
CASSSLTGASGANVLTF
TGCGCCAGCAGCTCCCTCACGGGGGCGAGCGGGGCCAACGTCCTGACTTTC
>NA|NA|TRBV20-1|TRBJ1-5
CSARTGEGYQPQHF
TGCAGTGCTAGGACAGGTGAAGGCTATCAGCCCCAGCATTTT
>NA|NA|TRBV25-1|TRBJ2-1
CASGREKTNEQFF
TGTGCCAGCGGACGGGAGAAGACGAATGAGCAGTTCTTC
>NA|NA|TRBV28|TRBJ2-3
CASSNGIADTQYF
TGTGCCAGCAGTAACGGTATAGCAGATACGCAGTATTTT
>NA|TRBD1|TRBV28|TRBJ2-3
CASRSGGQGDRTDTQYF
TGTGCCAGCAGATCCGGGGGACAGGGGGATCGGACAGATACGCAGTATTTT
>NA|NA|TRBV20-1|TRBJ1-1
CSAAGRYTEAFF
TGCAGTGCTGCCGGGAGGTACACTGAAGCTTTCTTT
>NA|NA|TRBV6-6|TRBJ2-5
CASSYGGEQETQYF
TGTGCCAGCAGTTACGGAGGGGAGCAAGAGACCCAGTACTTC
>NA|TRBD2|TRBV4-2|TRBJ2-7
CASSQGLAGLWAYNEQYF
TGTGCCAGCAGCCAAGGACTAGCGGGATTGTGGGCCTACAATGAGCAGTACTTC
>once|TRBD2|TRBV9|TRBJ2-1
CASSVGGTSSYNEQFF
TGTGCCAGCAGCGTAGGAGGGACTAGCTCCTACAATGAGCAGTTCTTC
>NA|NA|TRBV27|TRBJ1-6
CASSLYGRNSPLHF
TGTGCCAGCAGTTTATACGGGAGGAATTCACCCCTCCACTTT
>NA|NA|TRBV5-6|TRBJ1-4
CASSLVGRPYEKLFF
TGTGCCAGCAGCTTGGTGGGCAGACCCTATGAAAAACTGTTTTTT
>NA|TRBD1|TRBV2|TRBJ2-1
CASTGQGGIEQFF
TGTGCCAGCACGGGACAGGGGGGTATTGAGCAGTTCTTC
>few|TRBD2|TRBV28|TRBJ2-7
CASVPSNAAGGSYEQYF
TGTGCCAGCGTACCCAGTAATGCGGCGGGAGGGTCCTACGAGCAGTACTTC
>NA|NA|TRBV20-1|TRBJ2-7
CSAASGIEYEQYF
TGCAGTGCCGCCTCAGGGATCGAGTACGAGCAGTACTTC
>NA|NA|TRBV12-3/TRBV12-4|TRBJ2-3
CASSTNTDTQYF
TGTGCCAGCAGTACCAACACAGATACGCAGTATTTT
>NA|TRBD1|TRBV4-2|TRBJ2-7
CASSQKEDRGPYEQYF
TGTGCCAGCAGCCAAAAGGAGGACAGGGGACCGTACGAGCAGTACTTC
>NA|NA|TRBV24-1|TRBJ2-1
CATPKPKLVSDEQFF
TGTGCCACGCCCAAACCCAAACTAGTATCGGATGAGCAGTTCTTC
>few|NA|TRBV4-2|TRBJ2-3
CASSQDIGGVGVTQYF
TGTGCCAGCAGCCAAGATATTGGGGGAGTAGGAGTTACGCAGTATTTT
>NA|NA|TRBV20-1|TRBJ2-3
CSAIDSIYTDTQYF
TGCAGTGCTATTGACAGCATTTACACAGATACGCAGTATTTT
>NA|TRBD2|TRBV20-1|TRBJ2-1
CSATSGTSGRWSYNEQFF
TGCAGTGCTACCTCCGGGACTAGCGGGAGATGGTCCTACAATGAGCAGTTCTTC
>few|NA|TRBV18|TRBJ2-5
CASSGDLPETQYF
TGTGCCAGCTCAGGCGATCTACCGGAGACCCAGTACTTC
>few|NA|TRBV7-2|TRBJ2-7
CASSGGVTYEQYF
TGTGCCAGCAGCGGGGGCGTTACCTACGAGCAGTACTTC
>NA|TRBD1|TRBV20-1|TRBJ1-1
CSPFRTGYPDNTEAFF
TGCAGCCCATTTCGGACAGGGTATCCCGACAACACTGAAGCTTTCTTT
>many|TRBD2|TRBV9|TRBJ2-7
CASSVGGLAAGEQYF
TGTGCCAGCAGCGTAGGGGGACTAGCGGCCGGTGAGCAGTACTTC
>NA|NA|TRBV7-2|TRBJ1-2
CASSPAGQSYGYTF
TGTGCCAGCAGCCCGGCGGGGCAGAGCTATGGCTACACCTTC
>few|TRBD1|TRBV20-1|TRBJ2-3
CSARRGDREADTQYF
TGCAGTGCTAGAAGAGGGGACAGGGAAGCAGATACGCAGTATTTT